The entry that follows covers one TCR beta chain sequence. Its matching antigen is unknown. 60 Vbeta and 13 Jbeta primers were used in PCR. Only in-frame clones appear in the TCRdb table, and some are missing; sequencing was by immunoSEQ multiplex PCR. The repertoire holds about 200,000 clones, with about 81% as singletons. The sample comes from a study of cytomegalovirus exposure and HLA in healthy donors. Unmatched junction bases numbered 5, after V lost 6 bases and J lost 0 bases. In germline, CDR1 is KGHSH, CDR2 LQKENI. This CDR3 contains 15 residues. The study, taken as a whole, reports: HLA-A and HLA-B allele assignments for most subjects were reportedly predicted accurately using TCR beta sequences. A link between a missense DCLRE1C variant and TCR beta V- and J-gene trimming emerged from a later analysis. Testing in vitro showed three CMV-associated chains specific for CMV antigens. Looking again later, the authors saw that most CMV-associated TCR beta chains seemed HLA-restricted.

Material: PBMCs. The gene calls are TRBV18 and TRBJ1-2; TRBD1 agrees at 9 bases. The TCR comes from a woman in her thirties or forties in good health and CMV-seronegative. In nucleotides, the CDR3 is TGTGCCAGCTCCCTCCGGGACAGGGCTAACTATGGCTACACCTTC. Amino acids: CASSLRDRANYGYTF.